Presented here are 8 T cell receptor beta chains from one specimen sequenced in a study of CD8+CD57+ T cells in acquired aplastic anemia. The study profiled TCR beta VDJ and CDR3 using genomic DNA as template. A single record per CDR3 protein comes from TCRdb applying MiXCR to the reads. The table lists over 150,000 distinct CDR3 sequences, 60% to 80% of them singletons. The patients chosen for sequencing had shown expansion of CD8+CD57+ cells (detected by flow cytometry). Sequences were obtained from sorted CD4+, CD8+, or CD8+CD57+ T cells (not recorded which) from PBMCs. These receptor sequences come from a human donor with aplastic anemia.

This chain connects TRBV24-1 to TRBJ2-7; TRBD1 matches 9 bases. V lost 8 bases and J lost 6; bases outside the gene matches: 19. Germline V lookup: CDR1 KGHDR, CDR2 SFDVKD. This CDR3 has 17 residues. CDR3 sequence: CATMRGGQGRPTGEQYV. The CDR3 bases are TGTGCCACCATGAGGGGGGGACAGGGCCGACCTACCGGCGAGCAGTACGTC.

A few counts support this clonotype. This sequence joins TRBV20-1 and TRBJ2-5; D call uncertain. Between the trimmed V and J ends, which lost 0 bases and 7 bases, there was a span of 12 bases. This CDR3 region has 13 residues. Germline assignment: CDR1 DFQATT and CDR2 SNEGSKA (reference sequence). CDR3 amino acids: CSAREVHTGTQYF. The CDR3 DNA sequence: TGCAGTGCTAGAGAGGTCCACACGGGGACCCAGTACTTC.

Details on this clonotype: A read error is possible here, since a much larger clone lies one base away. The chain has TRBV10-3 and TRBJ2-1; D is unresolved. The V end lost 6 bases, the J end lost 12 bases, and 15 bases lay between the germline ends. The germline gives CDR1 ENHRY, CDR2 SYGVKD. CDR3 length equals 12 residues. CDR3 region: CAIRDGSYGQFF. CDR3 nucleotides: TGTGCCATCAGGGACGGATCCTACGGGCAGTTCTTC.

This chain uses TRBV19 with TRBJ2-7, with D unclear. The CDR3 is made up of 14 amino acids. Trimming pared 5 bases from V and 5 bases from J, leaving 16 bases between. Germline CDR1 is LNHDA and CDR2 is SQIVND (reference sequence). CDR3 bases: TGTGCCAGTAGTTGGGCCGGGCAGTCCCACGAGCAGTACTTC. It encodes CASSWAGQSHEQYF.

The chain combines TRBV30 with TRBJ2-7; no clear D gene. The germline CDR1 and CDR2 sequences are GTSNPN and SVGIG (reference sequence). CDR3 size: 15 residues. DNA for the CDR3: TGTGCTGCAATTCCAGAAGCTCAGATGGGCTACGAGCAGTACTTC. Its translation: CAAIPEAQMGYEQYF.

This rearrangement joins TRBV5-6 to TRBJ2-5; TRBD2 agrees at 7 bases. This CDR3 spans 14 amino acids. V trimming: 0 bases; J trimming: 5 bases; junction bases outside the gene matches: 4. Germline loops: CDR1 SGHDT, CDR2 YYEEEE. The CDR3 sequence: CASSLAGAGETQYF. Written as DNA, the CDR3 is TGTGCCAGCAGCTTGGCGGGAGCGGGGGAGACCCAGTACTTC.

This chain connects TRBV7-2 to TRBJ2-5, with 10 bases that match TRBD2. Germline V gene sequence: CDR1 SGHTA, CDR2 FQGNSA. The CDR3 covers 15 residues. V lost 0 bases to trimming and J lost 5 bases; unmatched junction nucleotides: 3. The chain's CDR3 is CASSLAAGGLETQYF. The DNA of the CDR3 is TGTGCCAGCAGCTTAGCAGCGGGGGGGCTTGAGACCCAGTACTTC.

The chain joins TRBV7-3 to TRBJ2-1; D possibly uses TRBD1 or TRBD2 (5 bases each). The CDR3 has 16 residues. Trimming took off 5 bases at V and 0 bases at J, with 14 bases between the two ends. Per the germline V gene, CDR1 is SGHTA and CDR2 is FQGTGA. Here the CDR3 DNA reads TGTGCCAGCAGCCCCTCGGTTGGGGGCTCCTACAATGAGCAGTTCTTC. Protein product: CASSPSVGGSYNEQFF.